The 21 T cell receptor beta chains below were found in one sample sequenced in a study of PD-1 blockade in classical Hodgkin lymphoma. This table comes from immunoSEQ multiplex PCR, and its TCRdb copy is limited to in-frame clones, with some not included. The sample holds roughly 48,000 clones, roughly 86% seen once. Time point noted: cycle 4 day 1 (C4D1), after 5 to 7 weeks of nivolumab. Each and every patient relapsed after autologous stem cell transplantation, and patients got differing brentuximab vedotin exposure. The source material was peripheral blood mononuclear cells (PBMCs), sampled before the fourth cycle of nivolumab. The receptors shown here come from a human donor with classical Hodgkin lymphoma.

In the case of this clone: The identical CDR3 is also encoded by other nucleotide sequences in the sample. The V gene is TRBV11-3, the J gene TRBJ2-7; 8 nucleotides agree with TRBD1. Germline trimming cut 3 bases from V and 5 bases from J; bases unmatched to any gene: 3. The CDR3 length is 13 residues. The germline gives CDR1 SGHNT, CDR2 YENEEA. The CDR3 DNA reads as TGTGCCAGCAGCTTTAGGACAGGGAACGAGCAGTACTTC. As protein: CASSFRTGNEQYF.

This clone was observed a single time. The V and J genes are TRBV18 and TRBJ1-5; TRBD1 might be the D (6 bases). This CDR3 region has 13 residues. The germline V gene encodes CDR1 KGHSH and CDR2 LQKENI. With 3 bases removed from V and 5 bases from J, the gap between germline ends came to 8 bases. The CDR3 loop is CASSPRTDQPQHF. The CDR3 coding sequence is TGTGCCAGCTCACCCCGGACAGATCAGCCCCAGCATTTT. The complete variable domain, with remaining parts taken from reference TRBV18 and TRBJ1-5, reads NAGVMQNPRHLVRRRGQEARLRCSPMKGHSHVYWYRQLPEEGLKFMVYLQKENIIDESGMPKERFSAEFPKEGPSILRIQQVVRGDSAAYFCASSPRTDQPQHFGDGTRLSIL.

In its sample, this clone ranks as medium-sized. The chain links TRBV20-1 to TRBJ2-1; D possibly corresponds to TRBD1 (6 bases). The germline gives CDR1 DFQATT, CDR2 SNEGSKA (reference sequence). Between the trimmed V and J ends, which lost 6 bases and 7 bases, there was a span of 10 bases. CDR3 length: 11 residues. CDR3 in amino acids: CSAEQGNEQFF. The CDR3 DNA reads as TGCAGTGCGGAACAGGGAAATGAGCAGTTCTTC.

The CDR3 loop is CASSPLAGGRNEQFF. For the CDR3, the DNA is TGTGCCAGCAGCCCTCTAGCGGGGGGGAGGAATGAGCAGTTCTTC. This rearrangement joins TRBV7-6 to TRBJ2-1; TRBD2 matches at 12 bases. Trimming took 5 bases from V and 7 from J; bases not matched to a gene: 6. CDR3 length: 15 amino acids. Germline V lookup: CDR1 SGHVS, CDR2 FNYEAQ.

The chain joins TRBV4-2 to TRBJ1-2, with TRBD1 as a possible D gene (5 bases). The germline V and J ends were trimmed by 2 bases and 8 bases, with 21 bases remaining between them. Germline assignment: CDR1 LGHNA and CDR2 YNFKEQ. The CDR3 is 16 amino acids. CDR3: CASSQRGGPPGGGYTF. In nucleotides, the CDR3 is TGTGCCAGCAGCCAAAGGGGAGGGCCGCCTGGAGGAGGCTACACCTTC.

The chain links TRBV28 to TRBJ2-3, with 9 bases lining up with TRBD2. With V trimmed by 6 bases and J by 5 bases, 6 bases remained unmatched. This CDR3 has 14 residues. CDR1 and CDR2 (germline): MDHEN, SYDVKM. The chain's CDR3 is CASSVAGVKDTQYF. For the CDR3, the DNA is TGTGCCAGCAGCGTAGCGGGGGTAAAAGATACGCAGTATTTT.

The CDR3 DNA sequence: TGTGCCAGCAGCCCACGGACAGGGGGCTTCTCCTACGAGCAGTACTTC. It specifies CASSPRTGGFSYEQYF. This chain links TRBV7-9 with TRBJ2-7, with 11 bases matching TRBD1. V dropped 5 bases and J dropped 0; count of bases not matched to a gene: 6. This CDR3 is built from 16 residues. In germline, CDR1 is SEHNR, CDR2 FQNEAQ (reference sequence).

This rearrangement joins TRBV28 to TRBJ2-7; D not resolved. Germline V gene data show CDR1 as MDHEN and CDR2 as SYDVKM. With 2 bases removed from V and 6 bases from J, the gap between germline ends came to 11 bases. The CDR3 runs 13 residues. Here the CDR3 DNA reads TGTGCCAGCAGTTTAAAAGGGTTTCGCGAGCAGTACTTC. Translated: CASSLKGFREQYF.

This rearrangement joins TRBV15 to TRBJ2-7, with TRBD1 as a possible D gene (6 bases). V was cut by 0 bases and J by 5 bases, with 14 bases left in between. Germline V gene sequence: CDR1 LNHNV, CDR2 YYDKDF (reference sequence). The CDR3 is made up of 15 amino acids. This CDR3 reads CATSRDGQGIHEQYF. The CDR3 region has the DNA TGTGCCACCAGCAGAGATGGGCAGGGGATCCACGAGCAGTACTTC.

The J gene is TRBJ1-1, the V gene TRBV18; TRBD1 agrees at 7 bases. CDR1 and CDR2 from the germline V gene are KGHSH and LQKENI. The CDR3 covers 15 residues. Unmatched junction bases numbered 6, after V lost 0 bases and J lost 5 bases. The DNA for the CDR3 is TGTGCCAGCTCACCACCGACAGGGAAGGGGACTGAAGCTTTCTTT. Protein: CASSPPTGKGTEAFF.

The V gene is TRBV11-2, the J gene TRBJ2-2; tentatively, D is TRBD1 (5 bases). V lost 4 bases to trimming and J lost 0 bases, with 12 bases between them. Looked up from germline, CDR1 is SGHAT and CDR2 is FQNNGV. The CDR3 length is 16 residues. For the CDR3, the DNA is TGTGCCAGCAGCTCGTTTGGGGCATCGAACACCGGGGAGCTGTTTTTT. Its translation: CASSSFGASNTGELFF.

This clone has just one count. This sequence joins TRBV10-1 and TRBJ2-5; 12 positions agree with TRBD2. CDR3 length: 17 amino acids. J lost 9 bases, V lost 5 bases, and 16 bases had no gene match. Germline values: CDR1 WNHNN, CDR2 SYGVQD (reference sequence). The CDR3 coding sequence is TGCGCCAGCAGTAACCGACTAGCGGGGGCCCGTGATTTGGCCCAGTACTTC. Protein: CASSNRLAGARDLAQYF.

Remarks on this clone: The same CDR3 can be traced to other DNA sequences in this sample. This sequence joins TRBV5-1 and TRBJ2-7, with D perhaps matching TRBD2 (6 bases). The V end was cut by 0 bases, the J end by 0 bases, with 7 bases between. There are 14 residues in the CDR3. The V gene's germline CDR1 is SGHRS and CDR2 YFSETQ. DNA of the CDR3: TGCGCCAGCAGCTTGGGAGCGGGCTCCTACGAGCAGTACTTC. Protein product: CASSLGAGSYEQYF.

The chain couples TRBV6-1 to TRBJ2-1; D is ambiguous. The CDR3 contains 12 residues. Germline V gene sequence: CDR1 MNHNS, CDR2 SASEGT. V lost 6 bases, J lost 4 bases, and 7 bases lay in between. The CDR3 DNA reads as TGTGCCAGCAGCAGAACTTACAATGAGCAGTTCTTC. Its protein is CASSRTYNEQFF.

The rearrangement joins TRBV10-3 to TRBJ1-1; the D is unclear. CDR3 size: 14 residues. The germline gives CDR1 ENHRY, CDR2 SYGVKD. The germline V and J ends were trimmed by 2 bases and 2 bases, with 9 bases remaining between them. CDR3 protein: CAISEGRANTEAFF. Written as DNA, the CDR3 is TGTGCCATCAGTGAGGGTAGGGCCAACACTGAAGCTTTCTTT.

This chain links TRBV7-2 with TRBJ1-5, with a possible D match to TRBD1 (5 bases). The CDR3 consists of 14 residues. V was pared by 5 bases and J by 4 bases, with 12 bases between. Germline CDR1 and CDR2: SGHTA and FQGNSA. The CDR3 region is CASSPLGPNQPQHF. CDR3 nucleotides: TGTGCCAGCAGCCCCCTGGGGCCTAATCAGCCCCAGCATTTT.

The rearrangement uses TRBV10-1 and TRBJ2-7; 8 positions match TRBD1. Germline loops: CDR1 WNHNN, CDR2 SYGVQD (reference sequence). V shed 0 bases and J 2 bases; nucleotides not matched to a gene: 3. The CDR3 has 15 residues. The CDR3: CASSESHRGAYEQYF. CDR3 DNA: TGCGCCAGCAGTGAGTCTCACAGGGGGGCCTACGAGCAGTACTTC.

This clone was found a few times. The chain recombines TRBV5-5 with TRBJ1-2; D is unresolved. Trimming shortened V by 4 bases and J by 1 base, and 8 bases separated the two germline ends. In germline, CDR1 is SGHKS, CDR2 YYEKEE (reference sequence). CDR3 length equals 13 residues. The CDR3 here is CASSATDNYGYTF. Here the CDR3 DNA reads TGTGCCAGCAGCGCCACTGATAACTATGGCTACACCTTC.

The J gene is TRBJ1-1, the V gene TRBV5-1; D not resolved. V shed 3 bases and J shed 0 bases, with 12 bases lying between them. Per the germline V gene, CDR1 is SGHRS and CDR2 is YFSETQ. The CDR3 totals 15 residues. The CDR3 reads CASSYTRTVNTEAFF. CDR3 DNA sequence: TGCGCCAGCAGCTACACCAGGACCGTGAACACTGAAGCTTTCTTT.

The chain joins TRBV2 to TRBJ1-5, with 9 nucleotides matching TRBD1. Germline-derived CDR1 and CDR2 are SNHLY and FYNNEI. The J segment lost 0 bases and the V segment lost 4 bases, leaving 7 bases of the junction unmatched. The CDR3 runs 17 residues. CDR3 loop: CASSAGTGRYSNQPQHF. The CDR3 DNA reads TGTGCCAGCAGTGCCGGGACAGGGAGATATAGCAATCAGCCCCAGCATTTT.

V is TRBV27 and J is TRBJ1-2, with D tentatively TRBD1 (6 bases). Deletions cut 2 bases from V and 8 bases from J, with 12 bases between. The CDR3 spans 13 residues. Per germline, CDR1 MNHEY and CDR2 SMNVEV (reference sequence). CDR3 protein: CASSLGGTQGYTF. In DNA form, the CDR3 reads TGTGCCAGCAGTTTAGGCGGGACACAGGGCTACACCTTC.